These 26 T cell receptor beta chains share one sample of origin, sequenced in a study of tumor-infiltrating lymphocytes in primary liver carcinoma. Unsorted whole blood yielded blood RNA, and germline DNA was extracted as well. The input was approximately 0.45 ug total RNA; TCR beta cDNA was made from it with a constant-region primer. Modified slightly, ARM-PCR produced TCR beta libraries over three nested multiplex PCR rounds. The study ran its first two PCR rounds for around 10 cycles each, using TRBV1-TRBV30 forward primers and a C-beta reverse primer. TCRdb independently ran MiXCR on the multiplex PCR reads; one entry per CDR3 protein. The data contain approximately 330,000 distinct CDR3 sequences, less than 75% of them seen just once; the ten biggest clones take up approximately 5.9%. Sequencing used peripheral blood. All receptors derive from a man aged 40-49 years with primary liver carcinoma and hepatitis B virus infection.

A note on this clonotype: A read error may produce the germline difference seen at one junction end. This chain uses TRBV11-2 with TRBJ1-1; D is ambiguous. The germline gives CDR1 SGHAT, CDR2 FQNNGV. CDR3 length: 13 amino acids. The CDR3 loop reads CASSLVDNAEAFF. CDR3 sequence (DNA): TGCGCCAGCAGCTTAGTAGACAACGCTGAAGCTTTCTTT.

This clonotype occurred once. This could be a read error, since a much larger clone is one nucleotide away. This chain connects TRBV6-6 to TRBJ2-2, with D maybe TRBD2 (6 bases). In germline, CDR1 is MNHNY, CDR2 SVGAGI (reference sequence). The CDR3 is made up of 14 amino acids. DNA for the CDR3: TGTGCCAACAGTTGGGGGGCGAACACCGGGGAGCTGTTTTTT. It yields the protein CANSWGANTGELFF.

The chain has TRBV5-4 and TRBJ2-1, with 9 bases fitting TRBD2. This CDR3 contains 15 residues. The trim removed 1 base at V and 2 bases at J, leaving 1 base unmatched. CDR1 is SGHNT and CDR2 is YYREEE in the germline V gene (reference sequence). This CDR3 reads CASSLTSGPYNEQFF. CDR3 DNA sequence: TGTGCCAGCAGCTTGACTAGCGGGCCCTACAATGAGCAGTTCTTC.

About this clonotype itself: The junction differs from germline at one of its ends, possibly a read error. J is TRBJ2-1 and V is TRBV12-5; TRBD1 matches 8 bases. The germline gives CDR1 LGHNT, CDR2 FRNRAP. The CDR3 loop spans 15 amino acids. CDR3 DNA sequence: TGTGTTAGTGGTTTTGGACAGACACAGGGGGATGAGCAGTTCTTC. Its translation is CVSGFGQTQGDEQFF. Variable domain in full (rest from reference TRBV12-5 and TRBJ2-1): DARVTQTPRHKVTEMGQEVTMRCQPILGHNTVFWYRQTMMQGLELLAYFRNRAPLDDSGMPKDRFSAEMPDATLATLKIQPSEPRDSAVYFCVSGFGQTQGDEQFFGPGTRLTVL.

A remark on this clonotype: This is likely a read error, given that the CDR3 carries no conserved phenylalanine or tryptophan at its end. In DNA, the CDR3 is TGTGCCAGCAGTGACGGGACTAGCGATTACAATGAGCAGTTCTCC. It specifies CASSDGTSDYNEQFS. V gene TRBV6-4 combines with J gene TRBJ2-1, with 10 bases that match TRBD2. Germline-derived CDR1 and CDR2 are MRHNA and SNTAGT. This CDR3 comprises 15 residues. Germline trimming cut 2 bases from V and 4 bases from J; bases unmatched to any gene: 2.

This clonotype has ten or more counts. The CDR3 sequence: CASSLSGAQETQYF. The CDR3 bases are TGTGCCAGCAGCTTATCCGGGGCCCAAGAGACCCAGTACTTC. V usage is TRBV11-2 and J usage is TRBJ2-5; either TRBD1 or TRBD2 may supply D (5 bases each). V was cut by 2 bases and J by 1 base, with 8 bases left in between. The germline gives CDR1 SGHAT, CDR2 FQNNGV. CDR3 length: 14 residues.

The chain links TRBV4-1 to TRBJ1-1; D ambiguous. Germline V CDR1 and CDR2: MGHRA, YSYEKL. With 3 bases removed from V and 14 bases from J, the gap between germline ends came to 19 bases. The CDR3 is 13 amino acids. For the CDR3, the DNA is TGCGCCAGCAGCCATCACCTGAACACTGCAGCCTTCTTT. The encoded protein is CASSHHLNTAAFF.

Regarding this clonotype: Its ends do not fully match the called genes, so a read error is possible. The chain has TRBV5-6 and TRBJ2-2; a possible D gene is TRBD2 (6 bases). CDR1 is SGHDT, CDR2 YYEEEE, per germline. There are 17 residues in the CDR3. This chain's CDR3 is CASSLVGGQSNTGELYF. CDR3 in DNA: TGTGCCAGCAGCTTGGTCGGGGGTCAGAGCAACACCGGGGAGCTGTATTTT.

The rearrangement joins TRBV6-5 to TRBJ2-1; 8 nucleotides align to TRBD2. Germline V CDR1 and CDR2: MNHEY, SVGAGI. This CDR3 contains 19 residues. Trimming cost V 0 bases and J 3 bases; bases outside gene matches: 13. CDR3 region: CASSYSPTSVRAFYNEQFF. The CDR3 DNA sequence: TGTGCCAGCAGTTACTCTCCGACTAGCGTGAGGGCCTTCTACAATGAGCAGTTCTTC.

Of note for this clonotype: With a much larger clone just one base away, this may be a read error. The chain carries TRBV12-3 or TRBV12-4 and TRBJ2-7; 9 nucleotides agree with TRBD1. CDR3 length: 14 amino acids. J was trimmed by 5 bases and V by 6 bases; bases with no gene match: 8. CDR3 in DNA: TGTGCCAGCAGGACACCGGGACAGGGTGACGAGCAGTACTTC. Translated: CASRTPGQGDEQYF.

Turning to this clonotype: Being one base from a much bigger clone, this may be a read error. The chain recombines TRBV6-2 or TRBV6-3 with TRBJ2-3, with a tentative D call TRBD1 (6 bases). V shed 7 bases and J shed 4 bases, with 15 bases lying between them. The V gene's germline CDR1 is MNHEY and CDR2 SVGEGT. This CDR3 comprises 14 residues. DNA for the CDR3: TGTGCCAGCACCAGTGGGGGCGGCGCAGATACGCAGTATTTT. The encoded protein is CASTSGGGADTQYF.

On this clonotype: Being one base from a much bigger clone, this may be a read error. The genes are TRBV4-2 and TRBJ2-1; D call uncertain. This CDR3 contains 12 residues. Looked up from germline, CDR1 is LGHNA and CDR2 is YNFKEQ. In DNA, the CDR3 is TGTGTCAGCAGCCCCAATGGGTATGAGCAGTTCTTC. Protein sequence: CVSSPNGYEQFF.

This clonotype was seen a handful of times. The chain joins TRBV5-1 to TRBJ2-1; 12 bases line up with TRBD2. Trimming at V came to 2 bases and at J to 3 bases, leaving 3 bases not matched to a gene. CDR3 size: 16 residues. Germline V gene data show CDR1 as SGHRS and CDR2 as YFSETQ. The CDR3 is CASSLLAGGGYNEQFF. The CDR3 region has the DNA TGCGCCAGCAGCTTACTAGCGGGGGGAGGCTACAATGAGCAGTTCTTC.

Comment on this clonotype: The junction does not match germline at one end; this may be a read error. V usage is TRBV12-3 or TRBV12-4 and J usage is TRBJ1-1; TRBD1 matches at 7 bases. This CDR3 contains 15 residues. The CDR3 loop reads CVSSPGGSMITEAFF. DNA for the CDR3: TGTGTCAGCAGTCCAGGGGGGTCCATGATCACTGAAGCTTTCTTT.

V is TRBV5-4 and J is TRBJ2-7; 13 bases align to TRBD2. The germline V gene has CDR1 SGHNT and CDR2 YYREEE (reference sequence). V was clipped by 0 bases and J by 6 bases; unmatched bases: 6. The CDR3 loop spans 16 amino acids. This chain's CDR3 is CASSLGTSGSGSEQYF. The DNA of the CDR3 is TGTGCCAGCAGCTTGGGGACTAGCGGGAGTGGGAGCGAGCAGTACTTC. The whole variable domain, remainder taken from reference TRBV5-4 and TRBJ2-7, is ETGVTQSPTHLIKTRGQQVTLRCSSQSGHNTVSWYQQALGQGPQFIFQYYREEENGRGNFPPRFSGLQFPNYSSELNVNALELDDSALYLCASSLGTSGSGSEQYFGPGTRLTVT.

The chain is built from TRBV13 and TRBJ2-3, with TRBD2 matching 9 bases. The V and J ends lost 8 bases and 2 bases, in that order; junction bases with no gene match: 20. Germline values: CDR1 PRHDT, CDR2 FYEKMQ (reference sequence). This CDR3 comprises 19 residues. CDR3 sequence (DNA): TGTGCCAGCCGACTCCGGAGCGGGAGGAACCCGAAAAACACAGATACGCAGTATTTT. This encodes CASRLRSGRNPKNTDTQYF. The variable domain in full, completed from reference TRBV13 and TRBJ2-3, reads AAGVIQSPRHLIKEKRETATLKCYPIPRHDTVYWYQQGPGQDPQFLISFYEKMQSDKGSIPDRFSAQQFSDYHSELNMSSLELGDSALYFCASRLRSGRNPKNTDTQYFGPGTRLTVL.

In the case of this clonotype: This may be a read error, as it is one base from a much larger clone. This rearrangement joins TRBV14 to TRBJ2-1, with TRBD2 matching over 8 bases. Germline V gene sequence: CDR1 SGHDN, CDR2 FVKESK. The CDR3 sequence is 14 residues long. CDR3 nucleotides: TGTGCCAGTAGCGGGAAAGGGTTCTACAATGAGGAGTTCTTC. It specifies CASSGKGFYNEEFF.

Turning to this clonotype: A much larger clone differs by one base, so this may be a read error. The chain couples TRBV6-1 to TRBJ2-3; D remains unclear. The CDR3 has 12 amino acids. Germline CDR1 is MNHNS and CDR2 is SASEGT. The CDR3 DNA follows: TGTGCCAGCAGTGAGAACACAGATGCGCAGTATTTT. Protein sequence: CASSENTDAQYF.

With respect to this clonotype: This clone may be a read error of a much larger clone one base away. This rearrangement joins TRBV12-3 or TRBV12-4 to TRBJ1-6; D may be TRBD1 (6 bases). This CDR3 has 16 residues. In DNA, the CDR3 is TGTGCCAGCAGTTTAGTCGGGGGCAGGGCAAATTCATCCCTCCACTTT. This translates into CASSLVGGRANSSLHF.

In regard to this clonotype: At one end, the junction sequence differs from germline, possibly due to a read error. The rearrangement links TRBV11-1 to TRBJ2-1; either TRBD1 or TRBD2 may fit D (6 bases each). This CDR3 is built from 15 residues. The germline V gene encodes CDR1 SGHAT and CDR2 FQDESV (reference sequence). This CDR3 is CASSSRGRSYNEQLF. CDR3 DNA sequence: TGTGCCAGCAGCTCCCGGGGGCGCTCATACAATGAGCAGCTCTTC.

The V call is TRBV4-1, the J call TRBJ2-5, with D uncertain. V was shortened by 0 bases and J by 5 bases, with 19 bases between the two germline ends. The CDR3 has 17 residues. Germline-derived CDR1 and CDR2 are MGHRA and YSYEKL. CDR3 sequence (DNA): TGCGCCAGCAGCCAAGATCCTAGGGCGGACCAAGGGGAGACCCAGTACTTC. The encoded protein is CASSQDPRADQGETQYF.

A remark on this clonotype: The junction does not match germline at one end; this may be a read error. The gene calls are TRBV11-2 and TRBJ2-2; maybe TRBD1 (5 bases). Germline V gene sequence: CDR1 SGHAT, CDR2 FQNNGV. This CDR3 spans 19 amino acids. The CDR3 protein is CTSSPGWVAHRTNTGELFF. In nucleotides, the CDR3 is TGTACCAGCAGCCCAGGGTGGGTCGCACACAGAACGAACACCGGGGAGCTGTTTTTT.

With regard to this clonotype: A much bigger clone sits one base away, suggesting this may be a read error. The chain carries TRBV10-3 and TRBJ2-1; D is uncertain. Germline loops: CDR1 ENHRY, CDR2 SYGVKD. The CDR3 has 13 residues. CDR3 sequence reads: CAICEGRYNEQFF. CDR3 in DNA: TGTGCCATCTGTGAAGGGCGGTACAATGAGCAGTTCTTC.

Remarks on this clonotype: The germline gene is not matched at one end of the junction; a read error may be the cause. The chain uses TRBV12-3 or TRBV12-4 and TRBJ2-7; possible D gene TRBD2, 5 bases. The CDR3 length is 15 residues. The DNA for the CDR3 is TGTGCCAGCAGCCCAACTAGAGCCACCCCCTACGAGCAATACTTC. As protein: CASSPTRATPYEQYF.

For this clonotype: The conserved final phenylalanine or tryptophan is absent from the CDR3, which likely points to a read error. This sequence joins TRBV11-2 and TRBJ2-3; D call uncertain. CDR1 and CDR2 from the germline V gene are SGHAT and FQNNGV. The CDR3 has 16 amino acids. The germline V and J ends were trimmed by 0 bases and 8 bases, with 18 bases remaining between them. The CDR3 sequence: CASSLDVVVTRGTQYL. CDR3 DNA sequence: TGTGCCAGCAGCTTAGATGTGGTAGTAACCCGAGGTACGCAGTATTTG.

In regard to this clonotype: Because it lacks the conserved phenylalanine or tryptophan at the end, this CDR3 is likely a read error. The CDR3 loop reads CTIGEGTSVNTQYL. The CDR3 nucleotides are TGTACCATCGGTGAGGGGACTAGCGTGAATACGCAGTATCTT. This chain joins TRBV10-3 and TRBJ2-3; 10 positions match TRBD2. There are 14 residues in the CDR3. Germline lookup yields CDR1 ENHRY and CDR2 SYGVKD.